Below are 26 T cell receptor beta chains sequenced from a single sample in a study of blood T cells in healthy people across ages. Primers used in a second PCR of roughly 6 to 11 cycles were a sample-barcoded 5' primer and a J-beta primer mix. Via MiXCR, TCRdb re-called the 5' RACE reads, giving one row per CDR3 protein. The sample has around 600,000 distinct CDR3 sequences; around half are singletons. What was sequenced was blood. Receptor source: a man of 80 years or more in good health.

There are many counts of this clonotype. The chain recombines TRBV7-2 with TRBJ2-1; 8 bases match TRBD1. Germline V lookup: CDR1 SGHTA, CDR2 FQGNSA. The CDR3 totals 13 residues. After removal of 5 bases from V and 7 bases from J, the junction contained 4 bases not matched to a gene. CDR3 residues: CASSPRTGNEQFF. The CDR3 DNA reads TGTGCCAGCAGCCCGAGGACAGGGAATGAGCAGTTCTTC.

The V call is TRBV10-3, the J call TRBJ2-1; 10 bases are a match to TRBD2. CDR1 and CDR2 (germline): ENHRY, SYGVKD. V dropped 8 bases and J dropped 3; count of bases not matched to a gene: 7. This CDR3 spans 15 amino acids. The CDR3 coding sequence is TGTGCCATCGGAGGTATAGCGGGGGGCTACAATGAGCAGTTCTTC. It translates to CAIGGIAGGYNEQFF.

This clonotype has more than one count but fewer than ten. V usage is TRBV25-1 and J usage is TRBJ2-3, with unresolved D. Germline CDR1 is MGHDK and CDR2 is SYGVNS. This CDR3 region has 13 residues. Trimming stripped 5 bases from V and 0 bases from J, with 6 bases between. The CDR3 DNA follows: TGTGCCAGCAGTCAGATGAGCACAGATACGCAGTATTTT. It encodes CASSQMSTDTQYF.

The CDR3: CSARFGIGLAGGEQYF. The CDR3 region has the DNA TGCAGTGCTAGATTTGGAATTGGACTAGCGGGAGGCGAGCAGTACTTC. The chain combines TRBV20-1 with TRBJ2-7, with 14 bases aligning to TRBD2. Germline V gives CDR1 DFQATT, CDR2 SNEGSKA (reference sequence). This CDR3 is built from 16 residues. Unmatched junction bases numbered 9, after V lost 2 bases and J lost 6 bases.

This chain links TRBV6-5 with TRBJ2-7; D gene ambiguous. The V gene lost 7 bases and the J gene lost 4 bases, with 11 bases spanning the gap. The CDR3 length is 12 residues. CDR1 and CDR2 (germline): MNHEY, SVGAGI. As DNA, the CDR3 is TGTGCCAGCACCCGAAGGGTATACGAGCAGTACTTC. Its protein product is CASTRRVYEQYF.

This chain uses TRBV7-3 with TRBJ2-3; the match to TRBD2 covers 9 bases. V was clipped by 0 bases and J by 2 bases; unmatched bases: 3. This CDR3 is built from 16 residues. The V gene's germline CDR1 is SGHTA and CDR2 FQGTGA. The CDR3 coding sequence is TGTGCCAGCAGCTTAACAGCGGGAGGACTCACAGATACGCAGTATTTT. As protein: CASSLTAGGLTDTQYF.

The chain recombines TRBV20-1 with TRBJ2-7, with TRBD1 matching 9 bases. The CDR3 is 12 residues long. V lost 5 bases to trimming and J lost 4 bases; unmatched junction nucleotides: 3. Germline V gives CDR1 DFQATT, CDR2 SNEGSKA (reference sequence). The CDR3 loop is CSAEDRGYEQYF. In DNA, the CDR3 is TGCAGTGCTGAGGACAGGGGTTACGAGCAGTACTTC.

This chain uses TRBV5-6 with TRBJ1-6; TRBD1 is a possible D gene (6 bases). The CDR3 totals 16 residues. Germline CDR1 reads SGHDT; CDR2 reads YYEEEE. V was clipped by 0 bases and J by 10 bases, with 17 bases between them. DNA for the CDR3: TGTGCCAGCAGCTTGGGTCTCGGGGGGCGCGGCTCACCCCTCCACTTT. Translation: CASSLGLGGRGSPLHF. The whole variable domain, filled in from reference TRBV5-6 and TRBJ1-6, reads DAGVTQSPTHLIKTRGQQVTLRCSPKSGHDTVSWYQQALGQGPQFIFQYYEEEERQRGNFPDRFSGHQFPNYSSELNVNALLLGDSALYLCASSLGLGGRGSPLHFGNGTRLTVT.

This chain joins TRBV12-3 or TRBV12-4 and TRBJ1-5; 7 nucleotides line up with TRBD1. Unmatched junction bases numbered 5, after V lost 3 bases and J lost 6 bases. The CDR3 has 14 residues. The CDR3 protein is CASSLRQGVQPQHF. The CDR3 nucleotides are TGTGCCAGCAGTTTGCGACAGGGCGTTCAGCCCCAGCATTTT.

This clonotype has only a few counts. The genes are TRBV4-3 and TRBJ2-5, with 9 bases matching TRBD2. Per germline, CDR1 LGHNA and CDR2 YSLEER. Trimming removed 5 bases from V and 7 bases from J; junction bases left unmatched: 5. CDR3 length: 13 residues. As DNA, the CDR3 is TGCGCCAGCAGCACGACTAGCGGCGCGACCCAGTACTTC. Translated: CASSTTSGATQYF.

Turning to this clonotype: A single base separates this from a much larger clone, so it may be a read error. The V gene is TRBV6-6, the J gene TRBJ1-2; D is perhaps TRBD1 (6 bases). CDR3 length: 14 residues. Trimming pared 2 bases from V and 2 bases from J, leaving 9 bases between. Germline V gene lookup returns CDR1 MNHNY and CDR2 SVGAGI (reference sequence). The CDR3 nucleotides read TGTGCCAGCAGTTACGCAACAGGGAACTATGGCTACACCTTC. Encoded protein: CASSYATGNYGYTF.

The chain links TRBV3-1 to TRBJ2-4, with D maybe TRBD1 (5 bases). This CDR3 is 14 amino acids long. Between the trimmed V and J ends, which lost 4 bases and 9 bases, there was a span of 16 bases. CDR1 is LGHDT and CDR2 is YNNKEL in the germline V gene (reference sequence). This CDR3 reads CASSPTGLFGIQYF. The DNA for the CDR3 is TGTGCCAGCAGCCCAACAGGCCTGTTCGGCATTCAGTACTTC.

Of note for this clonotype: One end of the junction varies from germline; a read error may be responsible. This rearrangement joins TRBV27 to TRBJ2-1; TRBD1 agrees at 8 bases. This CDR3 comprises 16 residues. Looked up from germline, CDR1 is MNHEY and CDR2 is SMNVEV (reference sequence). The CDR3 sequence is CARSSLGRGHDNEQFF. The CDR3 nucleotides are TGTGCCCGCAGTTCCCTAGGCAGGGGGCATGACAATGAGCAGTTCTTC.

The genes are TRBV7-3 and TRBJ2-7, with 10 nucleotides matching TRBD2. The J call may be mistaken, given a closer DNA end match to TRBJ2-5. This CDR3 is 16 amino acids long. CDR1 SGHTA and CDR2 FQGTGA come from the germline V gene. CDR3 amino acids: CASSLAAGGQRETQYF. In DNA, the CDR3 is TGTGCCAGCAGCCTAGCAGCGGGGGGGCAAAGAGAGACCCAGTACTTC.

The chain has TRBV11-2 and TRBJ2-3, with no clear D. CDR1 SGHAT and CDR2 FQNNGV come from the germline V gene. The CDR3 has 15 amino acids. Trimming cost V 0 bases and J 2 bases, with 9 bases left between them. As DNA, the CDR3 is TGTGCCAGCAGCTTAGAAGTATCCTTCACAGATACGCAGTATTTT. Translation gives CASSLEVSFTDTQYF.

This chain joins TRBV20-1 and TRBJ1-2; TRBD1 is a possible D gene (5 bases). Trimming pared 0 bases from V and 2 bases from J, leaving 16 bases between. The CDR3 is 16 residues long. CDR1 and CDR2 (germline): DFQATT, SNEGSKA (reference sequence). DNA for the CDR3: TGCAGTGCTAGAGATACCGGGACGTATACCAACTATGGCTACACCTTC. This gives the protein CSARDTGTYTNYGYTF.

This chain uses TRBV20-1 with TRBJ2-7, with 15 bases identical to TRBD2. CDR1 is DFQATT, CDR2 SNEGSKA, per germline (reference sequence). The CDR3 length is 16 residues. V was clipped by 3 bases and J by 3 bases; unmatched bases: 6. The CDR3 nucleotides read TGCAGTGCTAGCTCCGGGACTAGCGGGGGGTTCTACGAGCAGTACTTC. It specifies CSASSGTSGGFYEQYF.

As DNA, the CDR3 is TGCAGTGCCGCGGGACAGGGGACCTACGAGCAGTACTTC. This encodes CSAAGQGTYEQYF. The chain recombines TRBV20-1 with TRBJ2-7; 10 bases line up with TRBD1. Losses at the gene ends were 6 bases for V and 2 bases for J; bases not matched to a gene: 4. The germline gives CDR1 DFQATT, CDR2 SNEGSKA (reference sequence). The CDR3 loop spans 13 amino acids.

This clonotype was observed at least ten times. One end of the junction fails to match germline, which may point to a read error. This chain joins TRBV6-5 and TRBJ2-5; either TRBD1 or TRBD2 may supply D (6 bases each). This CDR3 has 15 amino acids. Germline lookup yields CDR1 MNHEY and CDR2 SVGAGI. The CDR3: CASNSGLDRQGTQYF. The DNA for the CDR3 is TGTGCCAGCAATTCGGGACTTGACAGGCAAGGGACCCAGTACTTC.

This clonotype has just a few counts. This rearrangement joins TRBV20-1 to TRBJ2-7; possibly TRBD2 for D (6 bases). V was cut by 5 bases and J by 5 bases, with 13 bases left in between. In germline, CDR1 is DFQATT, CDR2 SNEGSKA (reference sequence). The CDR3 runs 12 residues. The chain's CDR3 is CSARRESHEQYF. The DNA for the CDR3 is TGCAGTGCTCGCCGGGAGTCCCACGAGCAGTACTTC.

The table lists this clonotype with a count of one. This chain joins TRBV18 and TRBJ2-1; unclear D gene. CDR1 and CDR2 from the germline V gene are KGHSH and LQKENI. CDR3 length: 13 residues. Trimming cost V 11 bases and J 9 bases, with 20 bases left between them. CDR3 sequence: CARSPSSRSEQFF. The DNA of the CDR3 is TGTGCCCGTTCACCATCATCTAGAAGTGAGCAGTTCTTC.

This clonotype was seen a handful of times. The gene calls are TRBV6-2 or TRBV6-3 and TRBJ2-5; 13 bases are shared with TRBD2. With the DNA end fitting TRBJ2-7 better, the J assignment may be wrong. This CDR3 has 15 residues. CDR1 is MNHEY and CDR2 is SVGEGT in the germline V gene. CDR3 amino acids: CASSSRTSGRREQYF. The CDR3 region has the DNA TGTGCCAGCAGTTCCCGGACTAGCGGGAGACGCGAGCAGTACTTC.

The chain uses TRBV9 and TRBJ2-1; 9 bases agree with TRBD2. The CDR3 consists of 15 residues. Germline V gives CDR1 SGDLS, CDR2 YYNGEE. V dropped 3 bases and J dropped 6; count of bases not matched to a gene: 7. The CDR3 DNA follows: TGTGCCAGCAGCGGCGGACTAGCGAGCTGCAATGAGCAGTTCTTC. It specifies CASSGGLASCNEQFF.

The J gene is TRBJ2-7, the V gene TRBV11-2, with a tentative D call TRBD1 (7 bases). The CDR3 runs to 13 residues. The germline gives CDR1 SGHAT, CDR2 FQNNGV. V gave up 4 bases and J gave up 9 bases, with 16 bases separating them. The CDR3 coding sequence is TGTGCCAGCAGCTCTCAGGCAGGGGGACTGCAGTACTTC. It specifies CASSSQAGGLQYF.

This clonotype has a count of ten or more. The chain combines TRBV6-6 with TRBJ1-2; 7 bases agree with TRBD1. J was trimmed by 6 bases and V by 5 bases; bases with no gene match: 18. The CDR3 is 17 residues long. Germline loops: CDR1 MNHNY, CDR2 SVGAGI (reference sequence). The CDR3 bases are TGTGCCAGCAGTCTACAGTCGTCGGCAGGGGGTGGGAATGGCTACACCTTC. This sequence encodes CASSLQSSAGGGNGYTF.

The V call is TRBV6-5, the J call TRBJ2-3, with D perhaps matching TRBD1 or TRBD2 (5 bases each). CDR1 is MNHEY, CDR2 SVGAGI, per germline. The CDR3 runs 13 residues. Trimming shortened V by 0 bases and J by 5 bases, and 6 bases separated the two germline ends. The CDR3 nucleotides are TGTGCCAGCAGTTACTCGGGGGTAGATACGCAGTATTTT. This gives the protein CASSYSGVDTQYF.